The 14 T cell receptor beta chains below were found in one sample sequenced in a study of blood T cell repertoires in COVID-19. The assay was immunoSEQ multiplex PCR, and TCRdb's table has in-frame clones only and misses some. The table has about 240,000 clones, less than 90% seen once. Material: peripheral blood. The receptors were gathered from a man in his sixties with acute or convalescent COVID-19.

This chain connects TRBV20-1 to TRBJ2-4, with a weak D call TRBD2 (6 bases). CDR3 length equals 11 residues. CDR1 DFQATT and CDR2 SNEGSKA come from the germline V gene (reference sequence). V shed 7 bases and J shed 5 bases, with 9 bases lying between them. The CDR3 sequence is CSGGLQNIQYF. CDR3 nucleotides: TGCAGTGGCGGACTACAAAACATTCAGTACTTC.

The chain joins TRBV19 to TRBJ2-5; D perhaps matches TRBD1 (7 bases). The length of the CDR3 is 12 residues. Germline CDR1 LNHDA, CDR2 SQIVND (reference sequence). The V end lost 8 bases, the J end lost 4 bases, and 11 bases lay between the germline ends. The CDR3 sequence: CASAGGGETQYF. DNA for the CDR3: TGTGCCAGTGCAGGGGGAGGAGAGACCCAGTACTTC.

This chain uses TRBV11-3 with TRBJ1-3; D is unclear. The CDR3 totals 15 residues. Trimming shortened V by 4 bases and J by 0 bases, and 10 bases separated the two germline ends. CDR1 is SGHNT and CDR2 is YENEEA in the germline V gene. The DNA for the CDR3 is TGTGCCAGCAGCTGGAGGGATTCCTCTGGAAACACCATATATTTT. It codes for CASSWRDSSGNTIYF.

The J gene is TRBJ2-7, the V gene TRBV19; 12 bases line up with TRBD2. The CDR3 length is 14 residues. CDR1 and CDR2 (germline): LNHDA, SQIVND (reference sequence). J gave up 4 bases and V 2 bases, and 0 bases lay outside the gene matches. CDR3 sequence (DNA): TGTGCCAGTAGTATACTAGCGGGAGGGTACGAGCAGTACTTC. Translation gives CASSILAGGYEQYF.

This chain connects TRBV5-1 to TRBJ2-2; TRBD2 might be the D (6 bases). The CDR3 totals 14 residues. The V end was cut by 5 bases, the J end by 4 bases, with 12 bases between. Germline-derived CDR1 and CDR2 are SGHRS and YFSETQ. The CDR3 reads CASSIGGSTGELFF. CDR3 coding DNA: TGCGCCAGCAGTATTGGAGGGAGCACCGGGGAGCTGTTTTTT.

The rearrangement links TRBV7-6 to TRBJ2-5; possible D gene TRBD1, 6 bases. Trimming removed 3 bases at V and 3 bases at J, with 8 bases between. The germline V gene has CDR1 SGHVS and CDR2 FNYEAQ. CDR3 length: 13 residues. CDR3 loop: CASSLPGEETQYF. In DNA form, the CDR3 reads TGTGCCAGCAGCTTGCCAGGGGAAGAGACCCAGTACTTC.

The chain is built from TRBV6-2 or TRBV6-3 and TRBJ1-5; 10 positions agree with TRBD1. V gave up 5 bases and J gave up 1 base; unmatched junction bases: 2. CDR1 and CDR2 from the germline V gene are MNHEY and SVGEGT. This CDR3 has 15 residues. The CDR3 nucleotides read TGTGCCAGCAGTCGGGACAGGGGAAGCAATCAGCCCCAGCATTTT. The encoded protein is CASSRDRGSNQPQHF.

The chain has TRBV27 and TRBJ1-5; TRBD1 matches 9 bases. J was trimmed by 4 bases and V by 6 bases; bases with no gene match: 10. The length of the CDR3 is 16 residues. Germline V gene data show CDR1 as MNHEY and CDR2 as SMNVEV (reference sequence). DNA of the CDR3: TGTGCCAGCAGGCATGACGGACAGGGGATAAATCAGCCCCAGCATTTT. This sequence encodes CASRHDGQGINQPQHF.

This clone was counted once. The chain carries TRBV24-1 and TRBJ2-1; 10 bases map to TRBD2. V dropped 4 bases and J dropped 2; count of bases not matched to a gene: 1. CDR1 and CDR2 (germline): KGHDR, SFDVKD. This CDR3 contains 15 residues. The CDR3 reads CATSESGRAYNEQFF. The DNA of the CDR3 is TGTGCCACCAGTGAAAGCGGGAGGGCCTACAATGAGCAGTTCTTC.

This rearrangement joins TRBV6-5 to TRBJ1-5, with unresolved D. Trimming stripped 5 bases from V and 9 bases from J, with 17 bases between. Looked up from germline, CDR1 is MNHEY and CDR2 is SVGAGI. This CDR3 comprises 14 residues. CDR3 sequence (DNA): TGTGCCAGCAGTCAGGACCCGCGGGTATCGCCCCAGCATTTT. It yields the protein CASSQDPRVSPQHF.

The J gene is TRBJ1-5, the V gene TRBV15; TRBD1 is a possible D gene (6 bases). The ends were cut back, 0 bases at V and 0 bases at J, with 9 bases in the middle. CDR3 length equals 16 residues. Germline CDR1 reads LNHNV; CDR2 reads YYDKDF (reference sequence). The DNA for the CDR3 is TGTGCCACCAGCAGAGATACAGGGATTAGCAATCAGCCCCAGCATTTT. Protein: CATSRDTGISNQPQHF.

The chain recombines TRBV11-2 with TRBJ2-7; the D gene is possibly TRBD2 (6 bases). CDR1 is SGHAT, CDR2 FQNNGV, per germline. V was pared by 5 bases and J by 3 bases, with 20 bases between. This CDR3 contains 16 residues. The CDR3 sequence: CASSIRPSAGYYEQYF. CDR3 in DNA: TGTGCCAGCAGCATCCGCCCTAGCGCGGGGTACTACGAGCAGTACTTC.

The CDR3: CASSSSGQRVNEKLFF. In nucleotides, the CDR3 is TGTGCCAGCAGCTCCTCCGGACAGAGAGTTAATGAAAAACTGTTTTTT. The chain employs TRBV28 and TRBJ1-4; TRBD1 is a possible D gene (6 bases). CDR3 size: 16 residues. V was trimmed by 6 bases and J by 4 bases, leaving 18 bases between them. Germline V gene data show CDR1 as MDHEN and CDR2 as SYDVKM.

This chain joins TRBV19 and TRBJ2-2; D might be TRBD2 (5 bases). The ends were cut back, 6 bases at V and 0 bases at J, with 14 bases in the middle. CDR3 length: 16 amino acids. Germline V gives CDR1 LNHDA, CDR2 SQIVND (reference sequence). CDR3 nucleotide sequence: TGTGCCAGTAGCCGCTCGTTGCGGGCGAACACCGGGGAGCTGTTTTTT. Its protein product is CASSRSLRANTGELFF.